This is a list of T cell receptor beta chains from one sample in a study of blood T cells in healthy people across ages. TCRdb used MiXCR to reprocess the 5' RACE reads, holding one entry per CDR3 protein. The sample yields around 1,700,000 distinct CDR3 sequences, about 30% seen once. The sequenced material came from blood. Source of these receptors: a woman aged 30 to 39 in good health. Both conserved end residues are part of each CDR3. Each record gives: clone size, D gene, J gene, CDR3 length, V gene, CDR3 DNA, CDR3 protein. A D gene is named only where the DNA matches it firmly. Not all rows give a size; the values are once, few, many and, for expanded clones, a class.

abundance: .
d_gene: .
j_gene: TRBJ2-1
len: 13
v_gene: TRBV29-1
CDR3nt: TGCAGCGCATACGGTTCATCCTACAATGAGCAGTTCTTC
CDR3aa: CSAYGSSYNEQFF

abundance: many
d_gene: .
j_gene: TRBJ1-2
len: 16
v_gene: TRBV9
CDR3nt: TGTGCCAGCAGCGCTTCTTTAGGGCAGCTGCTCTATGGCTACACCTTC
CDR3aa: CASSASLGQLLYGYTF

abundance: few
d_gene: TRBD2
j_gene: TRBJ2-5
len: 16
v_gene: TRBV6-6
CDR3nt: TGTGCCAGCAGCTCACAACTAGCGGGAGCGGAAGAGACCCAGTACTTC
CDR3aa: CASSSQLAGAEETQYF

abundance: many
d_gene: TRBD1
j_gene: TRBJ2-7
len: 14
v_gene: TRBV28
CDR3nt: TGTGCCAGCAGTTTCGGCAGGGGGACCTACGAGCAGTACTTC
CDR3aa: CASSFGRGTYEQYF

abundance: .
d_gene: .
j_gene: TRBJ2-4
len: 13
v_gene: TRBV5-1
CDR3nt: TGCGCCAGCAGCCCGCAGGACAGAAACATTCAGTACTTC
CDR3aa: CASSPQDRNIQYF

abundance: few
d_gene: .
j_gene: TRBJ2-1
len: 14
v_gene: TRBV29-1
CDR3nt: TGCAGCGTTTATGGGGGGCAAGGGCACAATGAGCAGTTCTTC
CDR3aa: CSVYGGQGHNEQFF

abundance: many
d_gene: TRBD1
j_gene: TRBJ2-7
len: 15
v_gene: TRBV19
CDR3nt: TGTGCCAGTAGATCCCGGGACAGAGCCTCCTACGAGCAGTACTTC
CDR3aa: CASRSRDRASYEQYF

abundance: .
d_gene: .
j_gene: TRBJ1-1
len: 13
v_gene: TRBV6-5
CDR3nt: TGTGCCAGCAGTCCTGAGGCTAACACTGAAGCTTTCTTT
CDR3aa: CASSPEANTEAFF

abundance: few
d_gene: .
j_gene: TRBJ2-1
len: 14
v_gene: TRBV29-1
CDR3nt: TGCAGCGTTCCCCAGGGGGGCTTCTACAATGAGCAGTTCTTC
CDR3aa: CSVPQGGFYNEQFF

abundance: .
d_gene: TRBD1
j_gene: TRBJ1-5
len: 15
v_gene: TRBV7-2
CDR3nt: TGTGCCAGCAGCTGGAGCGGACAGGGCTGGCAGCCCCAGCATTTT
CDR3aa: CASSWSGQGWQPQHF

abundance: few
d_gene: TRBD1
j_gene: TRBJ1-2
len: 15
v_gene: TRBV5-1
CDR3nt: TGCGCCAGCAGCACACAGGGGGCAAAGAACTATGGCTACACCTTC
CDR3aa: CASSTQGAKNYGYTF

abundance: few
d_gene: TRBD1
j_gene: TRBJ2-2
len: 14
v_gene: TRBV6-1
CDR3nt: TGTGCCAGCCGTTGGGACAGAAACACCGGGGAGCTGTTTTTT
CDR3aa: CASRWDRNTGELFF

abundance: few
d_gene: .
j_gene: TRBJ2-7
len: 12
v_gene: TRBV29-1
CDR3nt: TGCAGCGTTGATGGACAGAACTACGAGCGGTACTTC
CDR3aa: CSVDGQNYERYF

abundance: .
d_gene: .
j_gene: TRBJ2-1
len: 13
v_gene: TRBV7-6
CDR3nt: TGTGCCAGCAGCGCCGTATCTAGGAATGAGCAGTTCTTC
CDR3aa: CASSAVSRNEQFF

abundance: .
d_gene: TRBD1
j_gene: TRBJ2-7
len: 16
v_gene: TRBV11-2
CDR3nt: TGTGCCAGCAGCGGTTTTCCGGGACAGGGAACCTACGAGCAGTACTTC
CDR3aa: CASSGFPGQGTYEQYF

abundance: .
d_gene: .
j_gene: TRBJ2-1
len: 15
v_gene: TRBV12-3/TRBV12-4
CDR3nt: TGTGCCAGCAGGACCCCCGGGACGGGGGACAATGAGCAGTTCTTC
CDR3aa: CASRTPGTGDNEQFF

abundance: many
d_gene: TRBD2
j_gene: TRBJ2-5
len: 16
v_gene: TRBV29-1
CDR3nt: TGCAGCGCCGGCGGCGTTGGTAGCGGGTTCCAAGAGACCCAGTACTTC
CDR3aa: CSAGGVGSGFQETQYF

abundance: .
d_gene: TRBD2
j_gene: TRBJ2-1
len: 14
v_gene: TRBV27
CDR3nt: TGTGCCAGCAGTGGGACTAATATCCTCGGTGAGCAGTTCTTC
CDR3aa: CASSGTNILGEQFF

abundance: .
d_gene: TRBD1
j_gene: TRBJ2-3
len: 13
v_gene: TRBV29-1
CDR3nt: TGCAGCATTGTTGGACAGGGTGGATTTACGCAGTATTTT
CDR3aa: CSIVGQGGFTQYF

abundance: few
d_gene: TRBD1
j_gene: TRBJ2-7
len: 15
v_gene: TRBV6-1
CDR3nt: TGTGCCAGCAGTGAAGTCCGACAGGGGGGCTACGAGCAGTACTTC
CDR3aa: CASSEVRQGGYEQYF

abundance: .
d_gene: .
j_gene: TRBJ2-3
len: 15
v_gene: TRBV20-1
CDR3nt: TGCAGTGCTAGAGATCCCTTGCGTAGCACAGATACGCAGTATTTT
CDR3aa: CSARDPLRSTDTQYF

abundance: .
d_gene: .
j_gene: TRBJ2-4
len: 17
v_gene: TRBV12-5
CDR3nt: TGTGCTAGTGGTCCTTGGGACGTTCCATTAGCCAAAAACATTCAGTACTTC
CDR3aa: CASGPWDVPLAKNIQYF

abundance: few
d_gene: .
j_gene: TRBJ1-3
len: 14
v_gene: TRBV20-1
CDR3nt: TGCAGTGCTGCGATGGACGCCTCTGGAAACACCATATATTTT
CDR3aa: CSAAMDASGNTIYF

abundance: .
d_gene: .
j_gene: TRBJ2-1
len: 17
v_gene: TRBV5-1
CDR3nt: TGCGCCAGCAGCTCGAACCATCGACGCGGGTCTGACAATGAGCAGTTCTTC
CDR3aa: CASSSNHRRGSDNEQFF

abundance: many
d_gene: TRBD1
j_gene: TRBJ1-2
len: 14
v_gene: TRBV20-1
CDR3nt: TGCAGTGCTAGACGCGGGACAGGGGGATATGGCTACACCTTC
CDR3aa: CSARRGTGGYGYTF

abundance: few
d_gene: .
j_gene: TRBJ1-1
len: 15
v_gene: TRBV20-1
CDR3nt: TGCAGTGCTAATTCCCCACACCCATTAGTAGGTGAAGCTTTCTTT
CDR3aa: CSANSPHPLVGEAFF

abundance: .
d_gene: .
j_gene: TRBJ1-5
len: 13
v_gene: TRBV3-1
CDR3nt: TGTGCCAGCAGCCAGCAGGGAGAACAGCCCCAGCATTTT
CDR3aa: CASSQQGEQPQHF

abundance: many
d_gene: TRBD1
j_gene: TRBJ2-7
len: 17
v_gene: TRBV6-2/TRBV6-3
CDR3nt: TGTGCCAGCAGTTACTCTTACTCCTCCGGGACAGTCTACGAGCAGTACTTC
CDR3aa: CASSYSYSSGTVYEQYF

abundance: .
d_gene: .
j_gene: TRBJ2-1
len: 16
v_gene: TRBV6-6
CDR3nt: TGTGCCAGCAGTTACTCGACGGTTGGCATCCACAATGAGCAGTTCTTC
CDR3aa: CASSYSTVGIHNEQFF

abundance: few
d_gene: .
j_gene: TRBJ1-6
len: 12
v_gene: TRBV28
CDR3nt: TGTGCCAGCAATACCGGGAGGGGAACCCTCCACTTT
CDR3aa: CASNTGRGTLHF

abundance: few
d_gene: TRBD2
j_gene: TRBJ2-1
len: 13
v_gene: TRBV10-3
CDR3nt: TGTGCCATCGGGACTAGGACCTACAATGAGCAGTTCTTC
CDR3aa: CAIGTRTYNEQFF

abundance: few
d_gene: .
j_gene: TRBJ2-7
len: 15
v_gene: TRBV3-1
CDR3nt: TGTGCCAGCAGCCACCCTGGGCAGGGACTCTACGAGCAGTACTTC
CDR3aa: CASSHPGQGLYEQYF

abundance: few
d_gene: TRBD1
j_gene: TRBJ2-7
len: 15
v_gene: TRBV28
CDR3nt: TGTGCCAGCAGTTCACCGGGACAGGGGTGGTACGAGCAGTACTTC
CDR3aa: CASSSPGQGWYEQYF

abundance: .
d_gene: TRBD2
j_gene: TRBJ2-5
len: 13
v_gene: TRBV5-1
CDR3nt: TGCGCCAGCAGGGCGCGGGGGGAGGAGACCCAGTACTTC
CDR3aa: CASRARGEETQYF

abundance: .
d_gene: .
j_gene: TRBJ2-3
len: 15
v_gene: TRBV6-5
CDR3nt: TGTGCCAGCAGTGGGAGGGGACAGATCACAGATACGCAGTATTTT
CDR3aa: CASSGRGQITDTQYF

abundance: few
d_gene: TRBD2
j_gene: TRBJ2-3
len: 15
v_gene: TRBV15
CDR3nt: TGTGCCACCAGCAGAAACCCAGCGGGGGTAGATACGCAGTATTTT
CDR3aa: CATSRNPAGVDTQYF

abundance: .
d_gene: TRBD2
j_gene: TRBJ2-2
len: 14
v_gene: TRBV27
CDR3nt: TGTGCCAGCATGGATAGCGGGGGCACCGGGGAGCTGTTTTTT
CDR3aa: CASMDSGGTGELFF

abundance: .
d_gene: .
j_gene: TRBJ2-7
len: 13
v_gene: TRBV20-1
CDR3nt: TGCAGTGCGGGCGGGGACCCTTCCTACGAGCAGTACTTC
CDR3aa: CSAGGDPSYEQYF

abundance: .
d_gene: TRBD2
j_gene: TRBJ2-7
len: 22
v_gene: TRBV5-1
CDR3nt: TGCGCCAGCAGCTTGGCCACGCGGGGGGCTTACCCTGGGCGGAACCTTCGGGACGAGCAGTACTTC
CDR3aa: CASSLATRGAYPGRNLRDEQYF

abundance: .
d_gene: .
j_gene: TRBJ2-7
len: 13
v_gene: TRBV7-9
CDR3nt: TGTGCCAGCAGACAAGGGGAGGACTACGAGCAGTACTTC
CDR3aa: CASRQGEDYEQYF

abundance: .
d_gene: .
j_gene: TRBJ2-3
len: 10
v_gene: TRBV5-1
CDR3nt: TGCGCCAGCAGCTTGTATACGCAGTATTTT
CDR3aa: CASSLYTQYF

abundance: .
d_gene: .
j_gene: TRBJ1-5
len: 16
v_gene: TRBV4-1
CDR3nt: TGCGCCAGCAGCCAAGGGTTCAAATTTAGCAATCAGCCCCAGCATTTT
CDR3aa: CASSQGFKFSNQPQHF

abundance: .
d_gene: TRBD1
j_gene: TRBJ1-5
len: 14
v_gene: TRBV10-3
CDR3nt: TGTGCCATTGCTGGGCAGGGGGACAATCAGCCCCAGCATTTT
CDR3aa: CAIAGQGDNQPQHF

abundance: many
d_gene: .
j_gene: TRBJ2-7
len: 13
v_gene: TRBV28
CDR3nt: TGTGCCAGCAGCCAGGGACGGATCTACGAGCAGTACTTC
CDR3aa: CASSQGRIYEQYF

abundance: .
d_gene: TRBD1
j_gene: TRBJ2-7
len: 14
v_gene: TRBV3-1
CDR3nt: TGTGCCAGCAGCCAGAGGGCAGGGGGTCACGAGCAGTACTTC
CDR3aa: CASSQRAGGHEQYF

abundance: many
d_gene: TRBD1
j_gene: TRBJ1-5
len: 15
v_gene: TRBV5-5
CDR3nt: TGTGCCAGCAGCTTGAATCCGCAGGGGGATCAGCCCCAGCATTTT
CDR3aa: CASSLNPQGDQPQHF

abundance: few
d_gene: TRBD2
j_gene: TRBJ2-1
len: 14
v_gene: TRBV2
CDR3nt: TGTGCCAGCTGTTCCGGGACTAACTACAATGAGCAGTTCTTC
CDR3aa: CASCSGTNYNEQFF

abundance: many
d_gene: TRBD1
j_gene: TRBJ2-7
len: 15
v_gene: TRBV20-1
CDR3nt: TGCAGTGCAAGCCCCGGGGACAGGGGTGATTACGAGCAGTACTTC
CDR3aa: CSASPGDRGDYEQYF

abundance: .
d_gene: .
j_gene: TRBJ2-5
len: 15
v_gene: TRBV7-2
CDR3nt: TGTGCCAGCAGTGGGAGGGGGCGGGTTAGAGAGACCCAGTACTTC
CDR3aa: CASSGRGRVRETQYF

abundance: .
d_gene: TRBD1
j_gene: TRBJ1-2
len: 14
v_gene: TRBV7-9
CDR3nt: TGTGCCAGCAGCTTAAATCCAGGGGGCTATGGCTACACCTTC
CDR3aa: CASSLNPGGYGYTF

abundance: .
d_gene: .
j_gene: TRBJ2-4
len: 14
v_gene: TRBV5-1
CDR3nt: TGCGCCAGCAGCTTGGGAGACAGACACAATGAGCAGTACTTC
CDR3aa: CASSLGDRHNEQYF

abundance: few
d_gene: .
j_gene: TRBJ1-1
len: 15
v_gene: TRBV4-1
CDR3nt: TGCGCCAGCAGCCAAGTTGGCAGTCAGAACACTGAAGCTTTCTTT
CDR3aa: CASSQVGSQNTEAFF